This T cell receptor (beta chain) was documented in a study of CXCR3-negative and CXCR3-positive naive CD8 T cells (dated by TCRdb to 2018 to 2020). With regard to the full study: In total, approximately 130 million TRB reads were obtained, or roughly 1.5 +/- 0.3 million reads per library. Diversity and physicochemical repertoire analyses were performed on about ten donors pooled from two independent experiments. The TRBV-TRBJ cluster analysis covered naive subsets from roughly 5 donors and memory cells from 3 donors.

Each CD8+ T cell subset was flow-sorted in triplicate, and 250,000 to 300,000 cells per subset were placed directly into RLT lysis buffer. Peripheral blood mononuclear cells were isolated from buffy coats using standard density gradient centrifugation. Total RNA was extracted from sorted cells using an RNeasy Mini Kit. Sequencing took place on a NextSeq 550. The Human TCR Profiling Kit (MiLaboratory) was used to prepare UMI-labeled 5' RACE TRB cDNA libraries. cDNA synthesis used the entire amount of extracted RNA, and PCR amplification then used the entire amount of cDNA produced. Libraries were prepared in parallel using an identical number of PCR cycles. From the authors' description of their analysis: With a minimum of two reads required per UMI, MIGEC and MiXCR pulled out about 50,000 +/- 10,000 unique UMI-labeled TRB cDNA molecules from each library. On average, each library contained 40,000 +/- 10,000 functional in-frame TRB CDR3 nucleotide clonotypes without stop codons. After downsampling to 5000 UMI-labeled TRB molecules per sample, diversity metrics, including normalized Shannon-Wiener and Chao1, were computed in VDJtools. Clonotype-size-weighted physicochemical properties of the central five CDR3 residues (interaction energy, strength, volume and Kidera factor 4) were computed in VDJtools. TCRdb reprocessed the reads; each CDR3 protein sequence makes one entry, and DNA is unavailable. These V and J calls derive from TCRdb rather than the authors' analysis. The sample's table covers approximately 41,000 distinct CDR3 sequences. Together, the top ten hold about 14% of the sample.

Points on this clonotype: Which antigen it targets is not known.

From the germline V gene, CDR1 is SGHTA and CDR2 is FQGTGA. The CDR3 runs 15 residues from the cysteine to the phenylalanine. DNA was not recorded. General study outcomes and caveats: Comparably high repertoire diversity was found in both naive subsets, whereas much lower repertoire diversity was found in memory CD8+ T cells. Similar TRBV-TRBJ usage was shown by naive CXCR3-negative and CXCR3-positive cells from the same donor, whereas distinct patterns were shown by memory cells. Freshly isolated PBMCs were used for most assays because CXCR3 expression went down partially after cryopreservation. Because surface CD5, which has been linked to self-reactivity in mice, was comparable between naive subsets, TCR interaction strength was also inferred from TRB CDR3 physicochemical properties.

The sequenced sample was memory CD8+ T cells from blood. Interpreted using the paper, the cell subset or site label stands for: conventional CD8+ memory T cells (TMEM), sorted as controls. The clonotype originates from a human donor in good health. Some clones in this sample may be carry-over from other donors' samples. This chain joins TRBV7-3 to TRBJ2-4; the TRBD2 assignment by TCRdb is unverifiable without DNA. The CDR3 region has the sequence CASSLGESSGNIQYF.